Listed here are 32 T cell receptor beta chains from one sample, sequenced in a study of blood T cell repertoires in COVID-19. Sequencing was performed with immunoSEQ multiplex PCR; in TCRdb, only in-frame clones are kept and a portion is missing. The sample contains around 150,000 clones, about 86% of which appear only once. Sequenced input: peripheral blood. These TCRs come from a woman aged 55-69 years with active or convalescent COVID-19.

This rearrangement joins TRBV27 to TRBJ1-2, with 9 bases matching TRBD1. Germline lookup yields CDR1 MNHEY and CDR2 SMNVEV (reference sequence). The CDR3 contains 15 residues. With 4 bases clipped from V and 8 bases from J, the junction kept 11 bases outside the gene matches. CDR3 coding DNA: TGTGCCAGCAGTTCGTACTCACAGGGGGCGCGCGGCTACACCTTC. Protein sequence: CASSSYSQGARGYTF.

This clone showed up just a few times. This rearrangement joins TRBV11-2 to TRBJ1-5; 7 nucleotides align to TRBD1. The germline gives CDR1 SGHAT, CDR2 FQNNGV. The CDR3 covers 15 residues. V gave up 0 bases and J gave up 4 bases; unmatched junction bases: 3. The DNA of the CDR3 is TGTGCCAGCAGCTTAGAAGGGACAGATAATCAGCCCCAGCATTTT. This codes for CASSLEGTDNQPQHF.

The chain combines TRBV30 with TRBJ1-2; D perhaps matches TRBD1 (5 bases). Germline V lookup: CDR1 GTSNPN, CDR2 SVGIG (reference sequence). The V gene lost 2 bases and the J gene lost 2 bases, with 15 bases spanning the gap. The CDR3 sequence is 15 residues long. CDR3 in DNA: TGTGCCTGGAGTAAGACAGAAAGGATGAACTATGGCTACACCTTC. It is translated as CAWSKTERMNYGYTF.

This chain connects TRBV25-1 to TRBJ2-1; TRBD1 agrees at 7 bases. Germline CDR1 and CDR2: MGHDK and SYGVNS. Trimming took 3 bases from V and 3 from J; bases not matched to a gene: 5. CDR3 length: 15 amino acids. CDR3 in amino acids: CASSDGQGVYNEQFF. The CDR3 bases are TGTGCCAGCAGTGACGGGCAGGGGGTCTACAATGAGCAGTTCTTC.

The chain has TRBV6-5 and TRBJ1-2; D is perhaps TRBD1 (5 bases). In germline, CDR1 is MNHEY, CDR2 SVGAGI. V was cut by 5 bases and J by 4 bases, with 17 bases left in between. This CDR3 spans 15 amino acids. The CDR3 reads CASSPNFQGSYGYTF. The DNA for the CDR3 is TGTGCCAGCAGTCCGAACTTTCAGGGTTCCTATGGCTACACCTTC.

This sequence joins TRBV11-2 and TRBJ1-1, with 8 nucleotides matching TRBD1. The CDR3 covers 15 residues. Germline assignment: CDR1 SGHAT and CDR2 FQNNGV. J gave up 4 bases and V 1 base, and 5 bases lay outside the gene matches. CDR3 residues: CASSLGAGGGTEAFF. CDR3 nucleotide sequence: TGTGCCAGCAGCTTAGGGGCAGGGGGCGGCACTGAAGCTTTCTTT.

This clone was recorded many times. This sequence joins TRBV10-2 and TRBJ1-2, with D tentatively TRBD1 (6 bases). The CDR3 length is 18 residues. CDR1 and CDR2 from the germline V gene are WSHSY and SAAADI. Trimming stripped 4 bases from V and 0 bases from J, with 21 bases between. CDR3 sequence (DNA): TGCGCCAGCAGTGGATACCTCACCCGGGACACCTCTAACTATGGCTACACCTTC. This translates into CASSGYLTRDTSNYGYTF.

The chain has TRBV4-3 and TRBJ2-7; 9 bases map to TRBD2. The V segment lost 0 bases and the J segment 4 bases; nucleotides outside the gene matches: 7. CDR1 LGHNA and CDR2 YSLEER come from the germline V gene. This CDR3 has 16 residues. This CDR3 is CASSQDLSSGKYEQYF. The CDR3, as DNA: TGCGCCAGCAGCCAAGATCTGTCTAGCGGGAAGTACGAGCAGTACTTC.

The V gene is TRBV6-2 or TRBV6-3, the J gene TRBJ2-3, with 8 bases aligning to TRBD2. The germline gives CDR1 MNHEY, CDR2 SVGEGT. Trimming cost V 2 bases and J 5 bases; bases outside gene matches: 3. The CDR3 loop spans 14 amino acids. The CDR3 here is CASSYELAGDTQYF. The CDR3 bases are TGTGCCAGCAGTTACGAGCTAGCGGGAGATACGCAGTATTTT.

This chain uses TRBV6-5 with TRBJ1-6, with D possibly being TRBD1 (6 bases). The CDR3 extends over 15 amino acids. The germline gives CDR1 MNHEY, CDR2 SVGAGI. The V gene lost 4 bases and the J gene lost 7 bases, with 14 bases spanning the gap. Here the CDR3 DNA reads TGTGCCAGCAGTTCCTCCCATAGGGGGAATTCACCCCTCCACTTT. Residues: CASSSSHRGNSPLHF.

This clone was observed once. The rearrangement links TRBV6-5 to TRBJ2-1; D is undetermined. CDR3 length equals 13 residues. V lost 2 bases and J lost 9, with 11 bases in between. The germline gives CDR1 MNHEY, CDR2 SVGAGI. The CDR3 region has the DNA TGTGCCAGCAGTTACAACCTAGAATTTGAGCAGTTCTTC. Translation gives CASSYNLEFEQFF.

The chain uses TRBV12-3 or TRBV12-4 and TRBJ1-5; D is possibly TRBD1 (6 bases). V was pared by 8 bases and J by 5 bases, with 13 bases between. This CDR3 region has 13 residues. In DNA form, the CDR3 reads TGTGCCAGCGGGGCAGGGGCCGATCAGCCCCAGCATTTT. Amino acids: CASGAGADQPQHF.

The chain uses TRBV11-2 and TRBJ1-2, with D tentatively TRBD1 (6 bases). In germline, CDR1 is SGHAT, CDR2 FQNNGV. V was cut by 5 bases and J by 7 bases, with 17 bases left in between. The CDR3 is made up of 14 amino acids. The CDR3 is CASSPSFAGAGYTF. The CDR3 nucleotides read TGTGCCAGCAGCCCCTCTTTCGCAGGGGCTGGCTACACCTTC.

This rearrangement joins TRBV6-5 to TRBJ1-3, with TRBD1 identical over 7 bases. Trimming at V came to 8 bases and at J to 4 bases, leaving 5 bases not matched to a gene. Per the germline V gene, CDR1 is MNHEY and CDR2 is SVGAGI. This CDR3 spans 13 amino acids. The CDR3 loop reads CASELGQGNTIYF. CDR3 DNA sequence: TGTGCCAGCGAATTGGGACAGGGAAACACCATATATTTT.

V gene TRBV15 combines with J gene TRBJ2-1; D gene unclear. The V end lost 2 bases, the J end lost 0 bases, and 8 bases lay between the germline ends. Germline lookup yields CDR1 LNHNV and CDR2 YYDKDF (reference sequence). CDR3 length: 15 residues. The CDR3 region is CATSRTGSSYNEQFF. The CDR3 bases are TGTGCCACCAGCAGAACGGGTAGCTCCTACAATGAGCAGTTCTTC.

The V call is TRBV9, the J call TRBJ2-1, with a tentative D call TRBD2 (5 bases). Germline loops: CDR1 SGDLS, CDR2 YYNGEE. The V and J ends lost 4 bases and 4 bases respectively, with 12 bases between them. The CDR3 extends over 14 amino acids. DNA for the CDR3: TGTGCCAGCAGCAAGGACTCGGCTTACAATGAGCAGTTCTTC. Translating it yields CASSKDSAYNEQFF.

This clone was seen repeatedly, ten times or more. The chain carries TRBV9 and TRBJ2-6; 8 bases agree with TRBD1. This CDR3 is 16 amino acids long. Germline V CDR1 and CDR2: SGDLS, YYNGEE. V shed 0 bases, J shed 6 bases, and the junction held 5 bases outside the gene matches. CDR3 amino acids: CASSVGPRGQANVLTF. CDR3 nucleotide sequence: TGTGCCAGCAGCGTAGGACCCAGGGGGCAGGCCAACGTCCTGACTTTC.

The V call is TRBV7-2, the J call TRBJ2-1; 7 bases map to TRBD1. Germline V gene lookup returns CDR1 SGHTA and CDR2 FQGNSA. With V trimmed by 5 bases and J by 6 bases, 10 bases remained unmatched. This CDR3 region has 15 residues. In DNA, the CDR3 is TGTGCCAGCAGCAGTTACGACAGGGACGTCAATGAGCAGTTCTTC. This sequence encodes CASSSYDRDVNEQFF.

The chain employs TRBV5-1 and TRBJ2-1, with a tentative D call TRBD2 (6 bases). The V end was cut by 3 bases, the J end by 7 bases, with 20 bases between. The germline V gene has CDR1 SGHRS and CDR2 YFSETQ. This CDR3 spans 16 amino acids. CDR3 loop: CASSSTRTGGRNEQFF. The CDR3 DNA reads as TGCGCCAGCAGCTCTACCCGGACTGGAGGGAGGAATGAGCAGTTCTTC.

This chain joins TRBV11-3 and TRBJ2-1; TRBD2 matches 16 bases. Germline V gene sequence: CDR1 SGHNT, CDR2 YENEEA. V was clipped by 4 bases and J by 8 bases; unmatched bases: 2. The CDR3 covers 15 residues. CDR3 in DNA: TGTGCCAGCAGCTCCGGGACTAGCGGGAGGGATGAGCAGTTCTTC. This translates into CASSSGTSGRDEQFF.

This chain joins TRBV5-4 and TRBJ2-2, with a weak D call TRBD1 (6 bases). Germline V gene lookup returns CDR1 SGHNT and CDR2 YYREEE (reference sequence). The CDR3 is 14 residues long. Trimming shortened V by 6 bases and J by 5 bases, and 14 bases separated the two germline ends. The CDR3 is CASNPYQGTGELFF. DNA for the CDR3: TGTGCCAGCAACCCATACCAGGGGACCGGGGAGCTGTTTTTT.

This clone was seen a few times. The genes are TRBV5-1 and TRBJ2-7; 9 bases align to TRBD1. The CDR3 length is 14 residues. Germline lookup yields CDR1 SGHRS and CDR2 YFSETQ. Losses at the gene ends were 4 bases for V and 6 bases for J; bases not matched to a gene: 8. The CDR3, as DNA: TGCGCCAGCAGCCTAACCGGGACAGGGTCCGAGCAGTACGTC. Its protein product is CASSLTGTGSEQYV.

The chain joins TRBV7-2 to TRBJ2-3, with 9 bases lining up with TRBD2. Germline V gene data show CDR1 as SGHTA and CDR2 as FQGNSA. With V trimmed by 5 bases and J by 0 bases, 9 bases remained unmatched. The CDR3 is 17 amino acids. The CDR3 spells CASSGGASGASTDTQYF. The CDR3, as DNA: TGTGCCAGCAGCGGGGGCGCTAGCGGGGCTAGCACAGATACGCAGTATTTT. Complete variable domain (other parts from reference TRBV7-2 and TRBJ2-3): GAGVSQSPSNKVTEKGKDVELRCDPISGHTALYWYRQSLGQGLEFLIYFQGNSAPDKSGLPSDRFSAERTGGSVSTLTIQRTQQEDSAVYLCASSGGASGASTDTQYFGPGTRLTVL.

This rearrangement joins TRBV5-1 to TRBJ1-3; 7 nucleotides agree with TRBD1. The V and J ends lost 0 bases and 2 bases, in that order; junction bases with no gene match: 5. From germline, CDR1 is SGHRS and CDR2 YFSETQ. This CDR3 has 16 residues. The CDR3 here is CASSLGRTGTGNTIYF. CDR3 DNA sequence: TGCGCCAGCAGCTTGGGAAGGACAGGCACTGGAAACACCATATATTTT.

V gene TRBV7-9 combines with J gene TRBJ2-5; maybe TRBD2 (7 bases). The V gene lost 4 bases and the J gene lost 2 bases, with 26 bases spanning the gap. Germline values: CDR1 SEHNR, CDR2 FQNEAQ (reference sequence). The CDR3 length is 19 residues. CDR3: CASSSPMGGRILFQETQYF. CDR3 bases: TGTGCCAGCAGCTCCCCAATGGGGGGGCGCATACTCTTTCAAGAGACCCAGTACTTC.

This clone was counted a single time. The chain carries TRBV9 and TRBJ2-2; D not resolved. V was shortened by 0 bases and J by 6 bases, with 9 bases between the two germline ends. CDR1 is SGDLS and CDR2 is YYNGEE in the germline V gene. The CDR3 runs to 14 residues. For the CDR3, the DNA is TGTGCCAGCAGCGTAGGATCCGCGGCCGGGGAGCTGTTTTTT. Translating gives CASSVGSAAGELFF.

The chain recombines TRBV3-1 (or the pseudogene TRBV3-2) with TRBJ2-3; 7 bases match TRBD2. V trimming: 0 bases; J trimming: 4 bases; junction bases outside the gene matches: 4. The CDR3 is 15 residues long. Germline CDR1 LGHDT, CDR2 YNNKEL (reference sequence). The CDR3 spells CASSQDAGEADTQYF. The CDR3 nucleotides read TGTGCCAGCAGCCAAGACGCGGGAGAAGCAGATACGCAGTATTTT.

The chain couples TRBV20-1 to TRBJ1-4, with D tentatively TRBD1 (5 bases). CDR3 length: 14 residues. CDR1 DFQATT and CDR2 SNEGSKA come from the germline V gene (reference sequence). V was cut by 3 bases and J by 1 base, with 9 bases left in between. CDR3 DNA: TGCAGTGCTAGTATGGGGGGAACTAATGAAAAACTGTTTTTT. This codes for CSASMGGTNEKLFF.

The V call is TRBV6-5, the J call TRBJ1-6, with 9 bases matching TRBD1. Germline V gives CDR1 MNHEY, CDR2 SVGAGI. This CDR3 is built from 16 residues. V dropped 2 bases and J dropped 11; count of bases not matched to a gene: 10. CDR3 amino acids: CASSYPLGQGYAPLHF. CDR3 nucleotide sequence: TGTGCCAGCAGTTACCCATTGGGACAGGGTTACGCACCCCTCCACTTT.

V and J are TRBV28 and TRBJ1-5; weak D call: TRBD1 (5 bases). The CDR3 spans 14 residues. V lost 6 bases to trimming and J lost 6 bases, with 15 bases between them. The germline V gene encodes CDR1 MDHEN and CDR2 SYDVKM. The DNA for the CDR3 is TGTGCCAGCAGAATAGACAGAGCAGGTCAGCCCCAGCATTTT. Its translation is CASRIDRAGQPQHF.

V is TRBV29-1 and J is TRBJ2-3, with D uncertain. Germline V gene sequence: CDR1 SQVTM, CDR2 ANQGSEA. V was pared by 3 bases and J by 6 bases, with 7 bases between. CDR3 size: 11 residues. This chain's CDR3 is CSVEARDTQYF. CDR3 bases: TGCAGCGTTGAGGCCAGGGATACGCAGTATTTT.

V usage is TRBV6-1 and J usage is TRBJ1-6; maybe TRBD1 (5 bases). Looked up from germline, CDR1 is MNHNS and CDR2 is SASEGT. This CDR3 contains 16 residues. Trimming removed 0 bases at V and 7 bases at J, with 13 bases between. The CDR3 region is CASSEAVGGRNSPLHF. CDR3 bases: TGTGCCAGCAGTGAAGCGGTTGGGGGGAGAAATTCACCCCTCCACTTT.